This TCR beta chain was found in a study of response to subunit inactivated influenza vaccine. MiXCR, applied by TCRdb to the RT-PCR reads, yields one record per CDR3 protein. The sample yields 710,000 or so distinct CDR3 sequences, around a sixth seen once. Only a few counts were recorded for this clonotype. Antigen: not known. CDR3 length equals 16 residues. After removal of 6 bases from V and 1 base from J, the junction contained 8 bases not matched to a gene. Per the germline V gene, CDR1 is MNHNS and CDR2 is SASEGT. Study-wide findings and caveats: With each seasonal influenza vaccination, the authors suggested, few new T cells are recruited.

The chain employs TRBV6-1 and TRBJ2-2; TRBD2 matches at 7 bases. The sample was PBMCs from blood, taken less than 13 days after vaccination. The origin of this receptor is a man over 45 who received an inactivated influenza vaccine. The CDR3 here is CASRPTSEGNTGELFF. The DNA of the CDR3 is TGTGCCAGCAGACCCACTAGCGAGGGGAACACCGGGGAGCTGTTTTTT.